There are a few counts of the clone carrying this T cell receptor (beta chain). Its specificity is unknown. It was RNA transcripts that yielded the amplified TCR beta CDR3 regions. The HTBI set primed first-round TCR CDR3 RT-PCR. TCRdb called the multiplex PCR reads again in MiXCR, with one record for every CDR3 protein. This sample has over 500,000 distinct CDR3 sequences, with 14% found just once. The entry originates in a study of T cells in Graves' hyperthyroidism and ophthalmopathy. For the study at large: Peripheral blood was drawn at first diagnosis, prior to all treatment.

On the basis of clinical symptoms, serum thyroxine and TRAb, thyroid ultrasound and orbital computed tomography, diagnoses were made. This CDR3 contains 15 residues. From germline, CDR1 is MNHNS and CDR2 SASEGT. Trimming cost V 6 bases and J 4 bases; bases outside gene matches: 9. The study's findings and limits: Stable hyperthyroidism and ophthalmopathy were separated using 13 V-J signatures.

The sequencing input was blood. J is TRBJ1-5 and V is TRBV6-1, with 7 nucleotides matching TRBD1. The clonotype comes from a woman aged 35 to 49 with Graves' hyperthyroidism. The CDR3 protein is CASRSLTGPNQPQHF. CDR3 nucleotide sequence: TGTGCCAGCAGGTCTTTGACAGGGCCAAATCAGCCCCAGCATTTT.